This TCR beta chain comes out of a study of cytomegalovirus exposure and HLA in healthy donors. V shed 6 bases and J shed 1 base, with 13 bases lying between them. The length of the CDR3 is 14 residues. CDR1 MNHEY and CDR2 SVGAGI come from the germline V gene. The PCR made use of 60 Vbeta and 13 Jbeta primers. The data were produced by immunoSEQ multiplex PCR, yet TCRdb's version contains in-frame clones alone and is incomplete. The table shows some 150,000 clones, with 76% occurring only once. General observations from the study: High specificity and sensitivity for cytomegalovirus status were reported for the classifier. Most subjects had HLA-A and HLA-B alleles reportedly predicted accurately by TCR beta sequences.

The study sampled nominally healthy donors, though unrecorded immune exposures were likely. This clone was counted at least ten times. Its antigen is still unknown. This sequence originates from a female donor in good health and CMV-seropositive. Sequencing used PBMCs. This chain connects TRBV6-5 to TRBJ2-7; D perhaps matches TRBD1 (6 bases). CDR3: CASRRTGWSYEQYF. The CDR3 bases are TGTGCCAGCAGGAGAACAGGGTGGTCCTACGAGCAGTACTTC.